Each of the 18 T cell receptor beta chains below was sequenced from the same sample in a study of blood T cell repertoires in COVID-19. Sequenced by immunoSEQ multiplex PCR; TCRdb stores in-frame clones only, minus some. This table holds around 150,000 clones, over 75% found once. Sequencing was carried out using peripheral blood. The receptor source for this set is a woman aged 45-65 years with acute or convalescent COVID-19.

J is TRBJ1-6 and V is TRBV6-5; D unresolved. Germline CDR1 is MNHEY and CDR2 is SVGAGI. V was trimmed by 0 bases and J by 7 bases, leaving 13 bases between them. The CDR3 loop spans 16 amino acids. CDR3 in amino acids: CASSYSLLPPNSPLHF. The CDR3 DNA follows: TGTGCCAGCAGTTACTCGCTACTGCCTCCCAATTCACCCCTCCACTTT.

V and J are TRBV11-2 and TRBJ2-6, with 8 positions matching TRBD2. The CDR3 has 18 residues. Germline V gene lookup returns CDR1 SGHAT and CDR2 FQNNGV. J gave up 3 bases and V 4 bases, and 11 bases lay outside the gene matches. The DNA of the CDR3 is TGTGCCAGCAGCTCCCCGGGGGGGACTACTGTTGGGGCCAACGTCCTGACTTTC. It codes for CASSSPGGTTVGANVLTF.

The chain has TRBV6-5 and TRBJ1-2; 7 positions match TRBD1. The J segment lost 1 base and the V segment lost 0 bases, leaving 5 bases of the junction unmatched. The length of the CDR3 is 16 residues. Germline loops: CDR1 MNHEY, CDR2 SVGAGI. CDR3 bases: TGTGCCAGCAGTTACTCCCCCGGGACAGATAACTATGGCTACACCTTC. Translation gives CASSYSPGTDNYGYTF.

As for this clone: A junction end diverges from the germline sequence, so it may reflect a read error. This CDR3 is also generated by other DNA sequences in the sample. The chain employs TRBV11-2 and TRBJ1-1; no clear D gene. CDR1 is SGHAT and CDR2 is FQNNGV in the germline V gene. The CDR3 runs to 16 residues. CDR3 coding DNA: TGTGCCAGCAGCTTAGAAGGAAACTACATGAACACCGAAGCTTTCTTT. Amino acids: CASSLEGNYMNTEAFF.

This rearrangement joins TRBV7-2 to TRBJ1-1; 12 bases line up with TRBD1. The CDR3 is 14 amino acids. V gave up 6 bases and J gave up 11 bases; unmatched junction bases: 10. Germline assignment: CDR1 SGHTA and CDR2 FQGNSA. CDR3 loop: CASSQRGDRGHAFF. The CDR3 DNA reads TGTGCCAGCAGTCAGAGGGGGGACAGGGGGCACGCTTTCTTT.

With regard to this clone: Other DNA sequences in the same sample also yield this CDR3. The rearrangement links TRBV6-1 to TRBJ1-2; a possible D gene is TRBD1 (5 bases). The V and J ends lost 0 bases and 6 bases respectively, with 14 bases between them. Germline loops: CDR1 MNHNS, CDR2 SASEGT. CDR3 size: 15 residues. CDR3 protein: CASSEAGDRGDGYTF. DNA for the CDR3: TGTGCCAGCAGTGAAGCAGGGGACCGCGGGGATGGCTACACCTTC.

The chain is built from TRBV6-5 and TRBJ1-5; possible D gene TRBD1, 5 bases. Germline CDR1 reads MNHEY; CDR2 reads SVGAGI. The CDR3 length is 14 residues. Trimming left V 6 bases short and J 6 bases short, with 15 bases between. CDR3 coding DNA: TGTGCCAGCAGCAAGGGGCAAGCTGTTCAGCCCCAGCATTTT. Encoded protein: CASSKGQAVQPQHF.

This clone appeared once. This sequence joins TRBV7-9 and TRBJ1-4, with no clear D. V was pared by 2 bases and J by 8 bases, with 6 bases between. The germline gives CDR1 SEHNR, CDR2 FQNEAQ (reference sequence). The CDR3 loop spans 12 amino acids. This CDR3 reads CASSLQEEKLFF. For the CDR3, the DNA is TGTGCCAGCAGCTTACAGGAAGAAAAACTGTTTTTT. Combining the CDR3 with reference TRBV7-9 and TRBJ1-4 gives the whole variable domain DTGVSQNPRHKITKRGQNVTFRCDPISEHNRLYWYRQTLGQGPEFLTYFQNEAQLEKSRLLSDRFSAERPKGSFSTLEIQRTEQGDSAMYLCASSLQEEKLFFGSGTQLSVL.

This rearrangement joins TRBV5-1 to TRBJ2-1; D might be TRBD1 (5 bases). CDR1 is SGHRS and CDR2 is YFSETQ in the germline V gene. This CDR3 spans 15 amino acids. V shed 2 bases and J shed 1 base, with 10 bases lying between them. The CDR3 DNA sequence: TGCGCCAGCAGCTTCTTAGGGGCGTCCTACAATGAGCAGTTCTTC. Its translation is CASSFLGASYNEQFF.

This rearrangement joins TRBV7-8 to TRBJ2-1; no reliable D call. The CDR3 extends over 15 amino acids. Germline loops: CDR1 SGHVS, CDR2 FQNEAQ. V lost 7 bases, J lost 1 base, and 14 bases lay in between. The CDR3, as DNA: TGTGCCAGCAACTCCCCAAGCGTATCCTACAATGAGCAGTTCTTC. Its translation: CASNSPSVSYNEQFF. The full variable domain, in which reference TRBV7-8 and TRBJ2-1 provide the parts outside the CDR3, is GAGVSQSPRYKVAKRGQDVALRCDPISGHVSLFWYQQALGQGPEFLTYFQNEAQLDKSGLPSDRFFAERPEGSVSTLKIQRTQQEDSAVYLCASNSPSVSYNEQFFGPGTRLTVL.

The V gene is TRBV5-4, the J gene TRBJ2-7; 7 positions match TRBD1. Germline V gene data show CDR1 as SGHNT and CDR2 as YYREEE (reference sequence). The CDR3 contains 12 residues. After removal of 9 bases from V and 7 bases from J, the junction contained 10 bases not matched to a gene. The CDR3: CAISYDRVEQYF. The DNA of the CDR3 is TGTGCCATCTCTTACGACAGGGTTGAGCAGTACTTC.

The CDR3 reads CASSFSVVAEAFF. CDR3 nucleotides: TGTGCCAGCAGTTTTTCTGTGGTAGCTGAAGCTTTCTTT. The chain employs TRBV28 and TRBJ1-1; D is ambiguous. The germline V gene has CDR1 MDHEN and CDR2 SYDVKM. The CDR3 loop spans 13 amino acids. Trimming removed 3 bases at V and 6 bases at J, with 11 bases between. The variable domain in full, completed from reference TRBV28 and TRBJ1-1, reads DVKVTQSSRYLVKRTGEKVFLECVQDMDHENMFWYRQDPGLGLRLIYFSYDVKMKEKGDIPEGYSVSREKKERFSLILESASTNQTSMYLCASSFSVVAEAFFGQGTRLTVV.

This clone has a single count. CDR3 in DNA: TGTGCCAGCTCACCCCACAGGTTCGAAGGCTACACCTTC. It yields the protein CASSPHRFEGYTF. V is TRBV18 and J is TRBJ1-2; possibly TRBD1 for D (5 bases). The germline V gene encodes CDR1 KGHSH and CDR2 LQKENI. CDR3 size: 13 residues. V shed 3 bases and J shed 8 bases, with 13 bases lying between them.

V is TRBV27 and J is TRBJ1-1, with a weak D call TRBD1 (5 bases). Germline V gene lookup returns CDR1 MNHEY and CDR2 SMNVEV (reference sequence). The V and J ends lost 6 bases and 0 bases respectively, with 20 bases between them. The CDR3 is 17 amino acids. The CDR3 DNA follows: TGTGCCAGCAGCCAACGTCCCCCGACAGAGTTGAACACTGAAGCTTTCTTT. Protein: CASSQRPPTELNTEAFF.

This rearrangement joins TRBV7-3 to TRBJ2-2; the match to TRBD1 covers 7 bases. V lost 5 bases and J lost 4; bases outside the gene matches: 13. Germline loops: CDR1 SGHTA, CDR2 FQGTGA. The CDR3 covers 17 residues. CDR3 coding DNA: TGTGCCAGCAGCCCGGTTGAGGGGGCGCCGAGCACCGGGGAGCTGTTTTTT. Translated: CASSPVEGAPSTGELFF.

The chain has TRBV6-5 and TRBJ2-7, with 7 bases fitting TRBD1. V was pared by 8 bases and J by 4 bases, with 8 bases of the junction left unmatched. CDR3 length equals 13 residues. Per the germline V gene, CDR1 is MNHEY and CDR2 is SVGAGI. The CDR3 DNA follows: TGTGCCAGCTCGCCGGGACAGATGTACGAGCAGTACTTC. Protein sequence: CASSPGQMYEQYF.

The rearrangement joins TRBV5-6 to TRBJ1-5; no definite D call. The CDR3 covers 13 residues. From germline, CDR1 is SGHDT and CDR2 YYEEEE. Deletions cut 1 base from V and 6 bases from J, with 8 bases between. Written as DNA, the CDR3 is TGTGCCAGCAGCTTGCGGGTTGCTCAGCCCCAGCATTTT. It encodes CASSLRVAQPQHF.

The chain links TRBV10-3 to TRBJ2-5; D remains ambiguous. Germline CDR1 is ENHRY and CDR2 is SYGVKD. This CDR3 is built from 11 residues. V was shortened by 8 bases and J by 5 bases, with 9 bases between the two germline ends. The CDR3 region has the DNA TGTGCCATCTCCCTCGGGGAGACCCAGTACTTC. Protein sequence: CAISLGETQYF.